Here is one T cell receptor (beta chain) with its context. This entry belongs to a study of T cells expressing NK-cell markers. The overall study: Investigators obtained TCR beta repertoires from sorted CD3+CD56+NKG2C+, CD3+CD56+NKG2C- and CD3+CD56-NKG2C+ T cells. The eight sequenced donors comprised seven who were HCMV-seropositive and one who was seronegative.

The CDR3 runs 16 residues. Germline V lookup: CDR1 KGHSH, CDR2 LQKENI. TCRdb reprocessed the 5' RACE reads, with one entry per CDR3 protein and no DNA. This sample contains about 140,000 distinct CDR3 sequences. This clonotype originated in a man aged 18 to 30 in good health. The chain carries TRBV18 and TRBJ2-7; checking the TCRdb D call of TRBD1 is not possible without DNA. Source material: blood T cells: a sorted CD56 or NKG2C T cell subset, CD4+ or CD8+ T cells, or bulk PBMC T cells (not recorded which). The CDR3 protein is CASSPLQGVSPYEQYF.